This T cell receptor (beta chain) was recovered during a study of blood T cell repertoires in COVID-19. As for the study in general: The United States, Italy and Spain supplied acute and convalescent COVID-19 samples. PBMCs, B-cell-depleted T cells, or T cells provided the cDNA or gDNA that made up the material.

V lost 6 bases to trimming and J lost 2 bases, with 12 bases between them. The CDR3 spans 14 residues. Germline CDR1 reads MNHEY; CDR2 reads SVGAGI. This clone was observed a single time. Seattle enrolled patients during active infection and tracked them longitudinally. Original processing notes: Quantification of nucleated cells was approximated via reference gene primer amplification. The data were produced by immunoSEQ multiplex PCR, yet TCRdb's version contains in-frame clones alone and is incomplete. V and J calls plus clone size are reproduced from that table; the DNA served to infer D and trimming. Of around 360,000 clones listed, approximately 87% are singletons.

The specimen sequenced was peripheral blood. The sequence came from a woman aged 25 to 39 with COVID-19, enrolled during active disease. This sequence joins TRBV6-5 and TRBJ2-3; unclear D gene. The CDR3 region has the DNA TGTGCCAGCAGCCTATGGCGGCACACAGATACGCAGTATTTT. Translated: CASSLWRHTDTQYF.